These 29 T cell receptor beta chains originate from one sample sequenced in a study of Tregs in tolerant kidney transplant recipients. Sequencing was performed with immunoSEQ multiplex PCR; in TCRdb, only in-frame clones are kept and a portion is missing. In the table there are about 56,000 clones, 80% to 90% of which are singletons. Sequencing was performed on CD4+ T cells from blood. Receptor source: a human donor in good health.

CDR3 sequence reads: CASSHNRGRNSPLHF. The CDR3 nucleotides are TGTGCCAGCAGCCACAACAGGGGGAGAAATTCACCCCTCCACTTT. V is TRBV13 and J is TRBJ1-6; TRBD1 matches 8 bases. J was trimmed by 7 bases and V by 5 bases; bases with no gene match: 7. The CDR3 has 15 amino acids. Germline V CDR1 and CDR2: PRHDT, FYEKMQ (reference sequence).

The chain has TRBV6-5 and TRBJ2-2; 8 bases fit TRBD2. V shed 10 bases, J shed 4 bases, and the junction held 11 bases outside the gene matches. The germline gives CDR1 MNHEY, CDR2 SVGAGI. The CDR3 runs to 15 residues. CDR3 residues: CAIRGAGGFTGELFF. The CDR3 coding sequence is TGTGCCATCCGGGGGGCGGGAGGCTTCACCGGGGAGCTGTTTTTT.

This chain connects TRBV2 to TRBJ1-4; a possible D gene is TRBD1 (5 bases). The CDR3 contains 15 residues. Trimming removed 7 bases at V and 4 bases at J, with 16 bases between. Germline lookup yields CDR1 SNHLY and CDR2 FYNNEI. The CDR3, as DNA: TGTGCCAGCACCACCCGCCGGGGGGTTAATGAAAAACTGTTTTTT. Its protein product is CASTTRRGVNEKLFF.

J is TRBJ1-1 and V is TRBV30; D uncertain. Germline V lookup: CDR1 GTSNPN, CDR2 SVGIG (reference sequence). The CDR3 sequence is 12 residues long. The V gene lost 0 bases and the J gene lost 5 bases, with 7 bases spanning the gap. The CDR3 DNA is TGTGCCTGGAGTGTACGAAGAACTGAAGCTTTCTTT. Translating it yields CAWSVRRTEAFF. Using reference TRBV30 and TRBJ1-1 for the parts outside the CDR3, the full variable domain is SQTIHQWPATLVQPVGSPLSLECTVEGTSNPNLYWYRQAAGRGLQLLFYSVGIGQISSEVPQNLSASRPQDRQFILSSKKLLLSDSGFYLCAWSVRRTEAFFGQGTRLTVV.

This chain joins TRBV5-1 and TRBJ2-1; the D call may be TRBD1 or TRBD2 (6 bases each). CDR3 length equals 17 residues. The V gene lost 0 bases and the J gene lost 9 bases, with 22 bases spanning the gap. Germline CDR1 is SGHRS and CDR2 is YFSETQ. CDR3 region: CASSLVGRSRGRAEQFF. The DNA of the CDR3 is TGCGCCAGCAGCTTGGTTGGCCGATCCCGGGGGCGGGCTGAGCAGTTCTTC.

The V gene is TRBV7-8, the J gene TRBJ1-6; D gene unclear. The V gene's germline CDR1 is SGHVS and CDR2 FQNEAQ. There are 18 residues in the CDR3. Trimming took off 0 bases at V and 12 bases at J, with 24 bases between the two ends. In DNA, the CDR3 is TGTGCCAGCAGCTTAGCCAGTGTGACCCCCGCCGAGTCCATACCCCTCCACTTT. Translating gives CASSLASVTPAESIPLHF.

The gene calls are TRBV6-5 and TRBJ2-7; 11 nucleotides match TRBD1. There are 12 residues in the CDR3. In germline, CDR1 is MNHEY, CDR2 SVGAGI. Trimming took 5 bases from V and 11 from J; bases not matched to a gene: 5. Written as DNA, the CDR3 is TGTGCCAGCAGTGGGGACAGGGGGAGGGAGTACTTC. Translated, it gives CASSGDRGREYF.

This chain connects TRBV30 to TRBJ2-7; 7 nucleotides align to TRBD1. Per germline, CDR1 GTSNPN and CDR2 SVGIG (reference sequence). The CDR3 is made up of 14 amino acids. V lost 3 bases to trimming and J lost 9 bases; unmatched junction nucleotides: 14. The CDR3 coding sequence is TGTGCCTGGAGCCTCCCGGGACAGCTTTTTGGGCAGTACTTC. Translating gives CAWSLPGQLFGQYF.

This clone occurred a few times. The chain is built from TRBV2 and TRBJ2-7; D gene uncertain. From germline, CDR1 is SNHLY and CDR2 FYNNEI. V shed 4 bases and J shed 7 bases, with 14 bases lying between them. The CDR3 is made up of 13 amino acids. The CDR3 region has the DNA TGTGCCAGCAGTGTTCTGCAGGTTCTTGAGCAGTACTTC. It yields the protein CASSVLQVLEQYF.

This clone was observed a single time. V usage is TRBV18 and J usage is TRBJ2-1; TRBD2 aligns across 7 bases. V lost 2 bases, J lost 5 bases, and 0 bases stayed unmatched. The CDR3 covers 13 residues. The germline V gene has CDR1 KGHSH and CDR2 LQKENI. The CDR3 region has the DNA TGTGCCAGCTCACCAGCGGGGGACAATGAGCAGTTCTTC. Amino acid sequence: CASSPAGDNEQFF.

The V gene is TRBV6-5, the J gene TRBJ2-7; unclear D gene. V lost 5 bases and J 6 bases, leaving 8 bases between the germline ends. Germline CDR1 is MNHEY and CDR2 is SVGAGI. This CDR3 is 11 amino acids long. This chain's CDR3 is CASSEITEQYF. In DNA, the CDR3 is TGTGCCAGCAGTGAAATAACCGAGCAGTACTTC.

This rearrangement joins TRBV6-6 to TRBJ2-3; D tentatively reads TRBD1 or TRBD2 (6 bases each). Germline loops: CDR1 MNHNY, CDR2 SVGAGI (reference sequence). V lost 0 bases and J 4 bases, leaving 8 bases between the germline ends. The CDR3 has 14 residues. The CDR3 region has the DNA TGTGCCAGCAGTTACTCCCGGGGGCCAGATACGCAGTATTTT. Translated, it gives CASSYSRGPDTQYF.

As DNA, the CDR3 is TGTGCCAGCAGCTGGACAGATGAGCAGTTCTTC. Its translation is CASSWTDEQFF. The gene calls are TRBV7-2 and TRBJ2-1; D might be TRBD1 (6 bases). There are 11 residues in the CDR3. Germline CDR1 and CDR2: SGHTA and FQGNSA. Trimming removed 4 bases at V and 8 bases at J, with 6 bases between.

The CDR3 is CASSHHRDGTDTQYF. The DNA for the CDR3 is TGTGCCAGCAGCCATCATCGGGATGGCACAGATACGCAGTATTTT. The chain employs TRBV14 and TRBJ2-3, with D possibly TRBD2 on 5 matching bases. The CDR3 sequence is 15 residues long. Germline assignment: CDR1 SGHDN and CDR2 FVKESK. V lost 3 bases, J lost 1 base, and 11 bases lay in between.

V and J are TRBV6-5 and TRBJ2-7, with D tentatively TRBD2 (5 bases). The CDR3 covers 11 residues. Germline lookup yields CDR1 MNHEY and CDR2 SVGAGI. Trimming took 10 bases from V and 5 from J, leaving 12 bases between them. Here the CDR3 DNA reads TGTGCCACAACCACCGGGGACGAGCAGTACTTC. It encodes CATTTGDEQYF.

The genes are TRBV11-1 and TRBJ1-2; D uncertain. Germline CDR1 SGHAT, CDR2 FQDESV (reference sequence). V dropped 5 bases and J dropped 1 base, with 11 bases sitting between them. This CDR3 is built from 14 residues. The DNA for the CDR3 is TGTGCCAGCAGCCCCAGGACGGGTAACTATGGCTACACCTTC. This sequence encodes CASSPRTGNYGYTF.

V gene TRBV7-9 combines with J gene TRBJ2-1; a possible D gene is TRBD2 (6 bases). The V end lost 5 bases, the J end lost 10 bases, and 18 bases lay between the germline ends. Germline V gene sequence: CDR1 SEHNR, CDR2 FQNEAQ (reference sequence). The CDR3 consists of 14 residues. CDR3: CASSLIAESPEQFF. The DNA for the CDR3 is TGTGCCAGCAGCCTCATAGCGGAAAGTCCGGAGCAGTTCTTC.

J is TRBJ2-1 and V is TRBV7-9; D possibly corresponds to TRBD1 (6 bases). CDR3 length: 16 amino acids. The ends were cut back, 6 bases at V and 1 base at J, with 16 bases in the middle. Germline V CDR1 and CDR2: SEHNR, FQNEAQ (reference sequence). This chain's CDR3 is CASRKDRTRSYNEQFF. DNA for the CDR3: TGTGCCAGCAGAAAAGACAGGACTCGTTCCTACAATGAGCAGTTCTTC.

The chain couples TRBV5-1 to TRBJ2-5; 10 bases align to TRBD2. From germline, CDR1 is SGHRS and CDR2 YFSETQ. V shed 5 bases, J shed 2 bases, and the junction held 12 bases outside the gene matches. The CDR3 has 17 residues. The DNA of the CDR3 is TGCGCCAGCAGGCGTTACCTACTAGCGGGACGACAAGAGACCCAGTACTTC. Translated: CASRRYLLAGRQETQYF.

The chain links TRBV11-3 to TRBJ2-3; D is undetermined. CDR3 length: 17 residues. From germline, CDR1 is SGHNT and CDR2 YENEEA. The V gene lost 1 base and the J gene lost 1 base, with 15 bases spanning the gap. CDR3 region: CASSLGQIQLRTDTQYF. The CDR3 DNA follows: TGTGCCAGCAGCTTAGGTCAGATACAGCTCCGCACAGATACGCAGTATTTT.

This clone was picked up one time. The CDR3 region has the DNA TGTGCCAGTAGTATAGCTGCAGATAGCAATCAGCCCCAGCATTTT. Translation: CASSIAADSNQPQHF. The chain combines TRBV19 with TRBJ1-5, with no clear D. The CDR3 contains 15 residues. CDR1 is LNHDA, CDR2 SQIVND, per germline (reference sequence). V was trimmed by 1 base and J by 0 bases, leaving 7 bases between them. The full variable domain, with the rest looked up from reference TRBV19 and TRBJ1-5, is DGGITQSPKYLFRKEGQNVTLSCEQNLNHDAMYWYRQDPGQGLRLIYYSQIVNDFQKGDIAEGYSVSREKKESFPLTVTSAQKNPTAFYLCASSIAADSNQPQHFGDGTRLSIL.

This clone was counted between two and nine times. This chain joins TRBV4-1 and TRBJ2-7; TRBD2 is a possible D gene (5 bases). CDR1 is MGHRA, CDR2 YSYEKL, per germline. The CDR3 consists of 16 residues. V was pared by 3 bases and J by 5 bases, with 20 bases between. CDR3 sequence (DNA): TGCGCCAGCAGCCACCCAGCCGGGCTAGCCGTTGACGAGCAGTACTTC. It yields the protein CASSHPAGLAVDEQYF.

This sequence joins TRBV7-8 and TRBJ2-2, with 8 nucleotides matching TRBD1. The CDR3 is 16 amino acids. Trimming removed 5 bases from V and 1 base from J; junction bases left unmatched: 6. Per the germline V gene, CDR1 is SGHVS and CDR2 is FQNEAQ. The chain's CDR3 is CASSPRTGRNTGELFF. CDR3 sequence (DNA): TGTGCCAGCAGCCCCCGGACAGGGCGGAACACCGGGGAGCTGTTTTTT.

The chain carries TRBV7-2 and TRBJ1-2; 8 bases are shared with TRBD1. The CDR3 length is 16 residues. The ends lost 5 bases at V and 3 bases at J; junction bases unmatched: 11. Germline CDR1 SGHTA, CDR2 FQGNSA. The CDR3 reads CASSLNTGGPHYGYTF. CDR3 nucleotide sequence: TGTGCCAGCAGCCTAAATACAGGGGGTCCGCACTATGGCTACACCTTC.

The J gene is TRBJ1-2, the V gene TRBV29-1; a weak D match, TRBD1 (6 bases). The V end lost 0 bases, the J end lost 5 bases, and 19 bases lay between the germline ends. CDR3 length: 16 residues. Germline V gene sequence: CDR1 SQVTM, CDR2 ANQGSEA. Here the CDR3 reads CSVEDLPVEGGYGYTF. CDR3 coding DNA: TGCAGCGTTGAAGATTTACCCGTTGAAGGGGGTTATGGCTACACCTTC.

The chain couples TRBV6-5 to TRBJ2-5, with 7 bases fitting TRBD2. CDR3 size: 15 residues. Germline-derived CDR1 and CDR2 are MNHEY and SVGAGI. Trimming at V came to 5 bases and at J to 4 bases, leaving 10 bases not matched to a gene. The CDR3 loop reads CASSPQTGGSETQYF. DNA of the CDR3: TGTGCCAGCAGTCCGCAAACGGGAGGTTCAGAGACCCAGTACTTC.

The chain's CDR3 is CASSLYLGTDTQYF. The CDR3 region has the DNA TGCGCCAGCAGCTTATACCTTGGCACAGATACGCAGTATTTT. The J gene is TRBJ2-3, the V gene TRBV5-1; D uncertain. Trimming took off 2 bases at V and 1 base at J, with 8 bases between the two ends. The CDR3 is 14 residues long. Looked up from germline, CDR1 is SGHRS and CDR2 is YFSETQ. Filled out from reference TRBV5-1 and TRBJ2-3, the complete variable domain reads KAGVTQTPRYLIKTRGQQVTLSCSPISGHRSVSWYQQTPGQGLQFLFEYFSETQRNKGNFPGRFSGRQFSNSRSEMNVSTLELGDSALYLCASSLYLGTDTQYFGPGTRLTVL.

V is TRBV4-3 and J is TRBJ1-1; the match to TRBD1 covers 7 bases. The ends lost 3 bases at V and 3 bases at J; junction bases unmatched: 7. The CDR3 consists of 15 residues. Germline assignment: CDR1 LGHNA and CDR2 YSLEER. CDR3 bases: TGCGCCAGCAGCCAGGCTACAGGGGTTTACACTGAAGCTTTCTTT. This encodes CASSQATGVYTEAFF.

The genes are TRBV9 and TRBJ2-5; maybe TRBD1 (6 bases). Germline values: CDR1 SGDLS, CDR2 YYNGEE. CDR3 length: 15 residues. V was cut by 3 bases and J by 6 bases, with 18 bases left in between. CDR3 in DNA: TGTGCCAGCAGCGCCCAAGGTGGCAGGGGACAGACCCAGTACTTC. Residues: CASSAQGGRGQTQYF. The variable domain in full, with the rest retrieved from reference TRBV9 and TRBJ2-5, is DSGVTQTPKHLITATGQRVTLRCSPRSGDLSVYWYQQSLDQGLQFLIQYYNGEERAKGNILERFSAQQFPDLHSELNLSSLELGDSALYFCASSAQGGRGQTQYFGPGTRLLVL.